This TCR beta chain derives from a study of Ad26.COV2.S vaccination and SARS-CoV-2 variants. Overall study: The trial was COV1001 and the donor's arm was Ad26.COV2.S. Once or twice, 56 days apart, Ad26.COV2.S was delivered intramuscularly.

V lost 0 bases to trimming and J lost 1 base, with 10 bases between them. The germline V gene has CDR1 SGHRS and CDR2 YFSETQ. This CDR3 is built from 15 residues. The repertoire was sequenced with immunoSEQ multiplex PCR; TCRdb's copy has only in-frame clones and lacks some. The sample lists 500,000 or so clones; about 91% were seen once. Treatment of the sample: roughly 20 received Ad26.COV2.S at low or high dose, single or two shots; five or six received placebo; per-sample allocation not given. All samples were drawn on day 63, counting from the first vaccine or placebo injection. General study results and limits: Vaccine recipients showed a spike-specific TCR breadth that was higher than in placebo recipients. Whether participants received vaccine or placebo, their non-spike TCR breadth was similar.

With respect to this clone: What it binds is unknown.

The sequence derives from a person between 18 and 65 years old who received the Ad26.COV2.S COVID-19 vaccine or a placebo. The chain links TRBV5-1 to TRBJ1-1; D unresolved. The sample was peripheral blood, taken in a trial of Ad26.COV2.S vaccine versus placebo. The CDR3 DNA sequence: TGCGCCAGCAGCTTGGACCCCCTCGAGAACACTGAAGCTTTCTTT. This codes for CASSLDPLENTEAFF. The full variable domain, with the rest looked up from reference TRBV5-1 and TRBJ1-1, is KAGVTQTPRYLIKTRGQQVTLSCSPISGHRSVSWYQQTPGQGLQFLFEYFSETQRNKGNFPGRFSGRQFSNSRSEMNVSTLELGDSALYLCASSLDPLENTEAFFGQGTRLTVV.